The 24 T cell receptor beta chains reported below all come from one sample, sequenced in a study of T cells expressing NK-cell markers. TCRdb re-called the 5' RACE reads and catalogs CDR3 proteins one per entry, DNA excluded. The sample data list 500,000 to 700,000 distinct CDR3 sequences. Sample: blood T cells: a sorted CD56 or NKG2C T cell subset, CD4+ or CD8+ T cells, or bulk PBMC T cells (not recorded which). These receptor sequences come from a man in his late teens or twenties in good health.

J is TRBJ2-7 and V is TRBV7-6; with no DNA, the TCRdb D assignment of TRBD2 cannot be verified. The CDR3 covers 14 residues. Germline V gives CDR1 SGHVS, CDR2 FNYEAQ. The CDR3 loop is CASSRRDSPYEQYF. Supplemented by reference TRBV7-6 and TRBJ2-7, the full variable domain reads GAGVSQSPRYKVTKRGQDVALRCDPISGHVSLYWYRQALGQGPEFLTYFNYEAQQDKSGLPNDRFSAERPEGSISTLTIQRTEQRDSAMYRCASSRRDSPYEQYFGPGTRLTVT.

The rearrangement links TRBV6-5 to TRBJ2-1; TCRdb indicates TRBD1, and absent DNA this call remains unverified. CDR1 and CDR2 from the germline V gene are MNHEY and SVGAGI. The CDR3 runs 14 residues. The CDR3 protein is CASSYSNSGHEQFF.

The genes are TRBV24-1 and TRBJ2-3; there is no DNA to check the TCRdb D call of TRBD1. CDR3 length: 16 amino acids. Looked up from germline, CDR1 is KGHDR and CDR2 is SFDVKD. CDR3 sequence: CATSDPGQGRTDTQYF.

The genes are TRBV7-9 and TRBJ1-2; TCRdb's D gene call, TRBD1, goes unchecked for lack of DNA. The CDR3 runs to 13 residues. Germline CDR1 SEHNR, CDR2 FQNEAQ (reference sequence). CDR3 region: CASSSRGQGGYTF.

The genes are TRBV4-3 and TRBJ2-7; TCRdb indicates TRBD1, and absent DNA this call remains unverified. From germline, CDR1 is LGHNA and CDR2 YSLEER. CDR3 length equals 16 residues. The CDR3 protein is CASSQTQGRGRDEQYF.

The rearrangement links TRBV14 to TRBJ2-7. The CDR3 has 15 residues. From germline, CDR1 is SGHDN and CDR2 FVKESK. The CDR3 here is CASSLTPGIFMGQYF. Drawing the rest from reference TRBV14 and TRBJ2-7, the complete variable domain is EAGVTQFPSHSVIEKGQTVTLRCDPISGHDNLYWYRRVMGKEIKFLLHFVKESKQDESGMPNNRFLAERTGGTYSTLKVQPAELEDSGVYFCASSLTPGIFMGQYFGPGTRLTVT.

The CDR3 sequence is CASSTQRDYEQYF. The chain has TRBV7-2 and TRBJ2-7; without DNA, the TCRdb call of TRBD2 cannot be checked. The CDR3 sequence is 13 residues long. Germline CDR1 is SGHTA and CDR2 is FQGNSA.

The genes are TRBV6-5 and TRBJ2-5. There are 15 residues in the CDR3. Per the germline V gene, CDR1 is MNHEY and CDR2 is SVGAGI. The CDR3 sequence: CASSSTTAAQETQYF.

The chain couples TRBV5-1 to TRBJ2-5. This CDR3 comprises 14 residues. Germline values: CDR1 SGHRS, CDR2 YFSETQ. CDR3 loop: CASSLGELEETQYF.

This chain links TRBV12-3 or TRBV12-4 with TRBJ1-4. The CDR3 has 14 residues. CDR3 residues: CASSTPTTNEKLFF.

This chain connects TRBV29-1 to TRBJ1-1. Germline V gives CDR1 SQVTM, CDR2 ANQGSEA. CDR3 size: 13 residues. This chain's CDR3 is CSVARQLNTEAFF.

The CDR3 loop reads CASSFWSGETQYF. The genes are TRBV28 and TRBJ2-5. From germline, CDR1 is MDHEN and CDR2 SYDVKM. CDR3 length equals 13 residues.

V usage is TRBV7-2 and J usage is TRBJ2-1; TCRdb returns TRBD2, unconfirmable since there is no DNA. The germline V gene has CDR1 SGHTA and CDR2 FQGNSA. The CDR3 has 16 residues. The CDR3 loop is CASSPPGTSRYNEQFF.

V usage is TRBV7-9 and J usage is TRBJ2-1; TCRdb lists TRBD1, though no DNA is available to test this call. CDR3 size: 15 residues. Germline CDR1 reads SEHNR; CDR2 reads FQNEAQ (reference sequence). This CDR3 reads CASRNALTSYNEQFF.

This chain joins TRBV11-2 and TRBJ2-4. Germline loops: CDR1 SGHAT, CDR2 FQNNGV. The CDR3 covers 18 residues. The CDR3 protein is CASSLEDSYLTAKNIQYF. The whole variable domain, filled in from reference TRBV11-2 and TRBJ2-4, reads EAGVAQSPRYKIIEKRQSVAFWCNPISGHATLYWYQQILGQGPKLLIQFQNNGVVDDSQLPKDRFSAERLKGVDSTLKIQPAKLEDSAVYLCASSLEDSYLTAKNIQYFGAGTRLSVL.

J is TRBJ2-7 and V is TRBV6-5; lacking DNA, the TRBD1 call made by TCRdb goes unchecked. The germline gives CDR1 MNHEY, CDR2 SVGAGI. CDR3 size: 15 residues. The chain's CDR3 is CASSYSKQGAFEQYF.

V and J are TRBV29-1 and TRBJ2-3. The CDR3 contains 11 residues. Germline CDR1 is SQVTM and CDR2 is ANQGSEA. Here the CDR3 reads CSARTSNTQYF.

The chain uses TRBV20-1 and TRBJ2-1; TCRdb designates TRBD2, a call that cannot be tested without DNA. The CDR3 has 16 residues. Looked up from germline, CDR1 is DFQATT and CDR2 is SNEGSKA (reference sequence). CDR3 protein: CSARSTQPSGPYEQFF.

The chain has TRBV2 and TRBJ2-6. Germline assignment: CDR1 SNHLY and CDR2 FYNNEI. The CDR3 is 15 amino acids. CDR3 loop: CASTSYITGANVLTF.

The rearrangement joins TRBV29-1 to TRBJ2-7. The CDR3 contains 13 residues. Germline V gives CDR1 SQVTM, CDR2 ANQGSEA. The CDR3 spells CSATPLTVGEQYF.

The chain employs TRBV5-1 and TRBJ2-3; TCRdb outputs TRBD1, but without DNA this stays unchecked. The germline gives CDR1 SGHRS, CDR2 YFSETQ. The CDR3 loop spans 15 amino acids. The CDR3 here is CASSLAGQGIDPQYF.

This chain uses TRBV5-6 with TRBJ2-7; TCRdb returns TRBD1, unconfirmable since there is no DNA. Per the germline V gene, CDR1 is SGHDT and CDR2 is YYEEEE. This CDR3 comprises 16 residues. The CDR3 sequence is CASSPTGADSSYEQYF.

The chain combines TRBV9 with TRBJ2-2. The CDR3 runs to 13 residues. Germline V CDR1 and CDR2: SGDLS, YYNGEE. This CDR3 reads CASGNGQTGELFF.

The chain combines TRBV27 with TRBJ2-5; TCRdb outputs TRBD1, but without DNA this stays unchecked. Germline CDR1 MNHEY, CDR2 SMNVEV (reference sequence). The CDR3 consists of 16 residues. This CDR3 reads CASRSSGAEGEETQYF.